This entry lists 27 T cell receptor beta chains sequenced from one sample in a study of vaccination effects on CD4 cells after COVID-19 (dated 2022 in TCRdb). Library generation was performed with the immunoSEQ multiplex PCR assay. TCRdb re-hosts the immuneACCESS table, in-frame sequences only. Its copies lack some clones; in the studies checked, an unresolved V gene accounts for under half of them, and the cause for the rest is not known. The sample records fewer than 65,000 clones, about four fifths of which are singletons. The top ten clones comprise about 2.7% of the sample. No antigen has been identified for these receptors. In the ViraFEST assay, PBMC were stimulated with viral peptide pools, and antigen-specific CD4+ T cell clonotypes were then identified by expansion using TCR sequencing. After about 10 days of culture, CD4+ T cells were isolated with the EasySep CD4+ T cell isolation kit.

Sequences were derived from CD4+ T cells from PBMCs cultured with HCoV-229E spike peptides, sampled before COVID-19 vaccination. Per the publication, the cell subset or site label means: HCoV-229E spike overlapping peptide pool stimulation. These receptors were collected from a human donor who received a COVID-19 vaccine.

The chain links TRBV5-1 to TRBJ1-1; possibly TRBD1 for D (6 bases). Germline V gene sequence: CDR1 SGHRS, CDR2 YFSETQ. The CDR3 totals 14 residues. V lost 3 bases, J lost 1 base, and 10 bases lay in between. Here the CDR3 reads CASSSGRGNTEAFF. The CDR3 DNA sequence: TGCGCCAGCAGCTCTGGCAGGGGGAACACTGAAGCTTTCTTT. The variable domain in full, with the rest retrieved from reference TRBV5-1 and TRBJ1-1, is KAGVTQTPRYLIKTRGQQVTLSCSPISGHRSVSWYQQTPGQGLQFLFEYFSETQRNKGNFPGRFSGRQFSNSRSEMNVSTLELGDSALYLCASSSGRGNTEAFFGQGTRLTVV.

The chain links TRBV21-1 to TRBJ2-7. TRBV21-1 is given as a pseudogene. The CDR3 is 13 amino acids. The CDR3 DNA reads TGTGCCAGCATCTCGAAGTACCGCTACGAGCAGTACGTC. It translates to CASISKYRYEQYV.

The CDR3 sequence is CASSQEAYGYTF. CDR3 coding DNA: TGTGCCAGCAGCCAAGAAGCGTATGGCTACACCTTC. V usage is TRBV3-1 (or the pseudogene TRBV3-2) and J usage is TRBJ1-2; D unclear. In germline, CDR1 is LGHDT, CDR2 YNNKEL (reference sequence). Trimming removed 0 bases at V and 5 bases at J, with 4 bases between. CDR3 length equals 12 residues.

V is TRBV27 and J is TRBJ2-2, with D perhaps given as TRBD1 or TRBD2 (5 bases each). Germline lookup yields CDR1 MNHEY and CDR2 SMNVEV (reference sequence). V shed 5 bases and J shed 6 bases, with 16 bases lying between them. This CDR3 has 15 residues. CDR3 loop: CASSPRDQRPGELFF. The CDR3 DNA is TGTGCCAGCAGTCCCCGGGACCAGAGACCCGGGGAGCTGTTTTTT.

The V call is TRBV2, the J call TRBJ1-1; 8 bases are a match to TRBD1. Germline V gene data show CDR1 as SNHLY and CDR2 as FYNNEI. The CDR3 loop spans 15 amino acids. J gave up 3 bases and V 5 bases, and 8 bases lay outside the gene matches. Here the CDR3 DNA reads TGTGCCAGCAGTACCCGACAGGGGCCCTACACTGAAGCTTTCTTT. It codes for CASSTRQGPYTEAFF.

The rearrangement joins TRBV19 to TRBJ1-4; 9 bases map to TRBD1. V was clipped by 11 bases and J by 7 bases; unmatched bases: 11. In germline, CDR1 is LNHDA, CDR2 SQIVND (reference sequence). This CDR3 region has 14 residues. This CDR3 reads CAARETGGGEKLFF. CDR3 in DNA: TGTGCCGCCCGTGAGACAGGGGGAGGTGAAAAACTGTTTTTT.

V gene TRBV6-6 combines with J gene TRBJ1-2; unclear D gene. The CDR3 sequence is 15 residues long. Germline lookup yields CDR1 MNHNY and CDR2 SVGAGI (reference sequence). V was trimmed by 1 base and J by 3 bases, leaving 12 bases between them. The CDR3 is CASSYLSRTHYGYTF. Here the CDR3 DNA reads TGTGCCAGCAGTTACTTATCACGGACCCACTATGGCTACACCTTC.

The chain combines TRBV6-5 with TRBJ1-2; D uncertain. The CDR3 covers 14 residues. V was shortened by 0 bases and J by 6 bases, with 11 bases between the two germline ends. Germline lookup yields CDR1 MNHEY and CDR2 SVGAGI. The CDR3 sequence is CASSYSTRAHGYTF. The CDR3, as DNA: TGTGCCAGCAGTTACTCGACCCGGGCCCATGGCTACACCTTC.

The chain links TRBV18 to TRBJ1-1; no clear D. V shed 2 bases and J shed 1 base, with 17 bases lying between them. Germline-derived CDR1 and CDR2 are KGHSH and LQKENI. The CDR3 sequence is 17 residues long. Here the CDR3 DNA reads TGTGCCAGCTCACCAAACGCCCTACAGAACACGAACACTGAAGCTTTCTTT. This sequence encodes CASSPNALQNTNTEAFF.

The chain is built from TRBV19 and TRBJ1-6; TRBD1 is a possible D gene (5 bases). The CDR3 is made up of 17 amino acids. Trimming stripped 4 bases from V and 3 bases from J, with 16 bases between. Germline CDR1 LNHDA, CDR2 SQIVND (reference sequence). This chain's CDR3 is CASSTERGHVYNSPLHF. As DNA, the CDR3 is TGTGCCAGTAGTACCGAGCGAGGACACGTCTATAATTCACCCCTCCACTTT.

J is TRBJ1-5 and V is TRBV2; D possibly corresponds to TRBD1 (6 bases). V was trimmed by 3 bases and J by 6 bases, leaving 15 bases between them. Germline V gene data show CDR1 as SNHLY and CDR2 as FYNNEI. The CDR3 totals 15 residues. CDR3 amino acids: CASSEQGMLGQPQHF. The CDR3 bases are TGTGCCAGCAGTGAGCAGGGGATGTTAGGTCAGCCCCAGCATTTT.

This clone was found a few times. This specimen includes other DNA sequences encoding the same CDR3. This chain joins TRBV18 and TRBJ1-1; D not resolved. The length of the CDR3 is 13 residues. CDR1 is KGHSH and CDR2 is LQKENI in the germline V gene. V lost 2 bases to trimming and J lost 0 bases, with 4 bases between them. For the CDR3, the DNA is TGTGCCAGCTCACCAGGCTTGAACACTGAAGCTTTCTTT. Its protein is CASSPGLNTEAFF.

The chain joins TRBV11-1 to TRBJ1-4, with D tentatively TRBD1 (6 bases). Trimming removed 5 bases at V and 11 bases at J, with 18 bases between. There are 14 residues in the CDR3. The germline CDR1 and CDR2 sequences are SGHAT and FQDESV (reference sequence). The CDR3, as DNA: TGTGCCAGCAGCCGAGCCACTACAGGGCCCAAACTGTTTTTT. This encodes CASSRATTGPKLFF. The complete variable domain, with remaining parts taken from reference TRBV11-1 and TRBJ1-4, reads EAEVAQSPRYKITEKSQAVAFWCDPISGHATLYWYRQILGQGPELLVQFQDESVVDDSQLPKDRFSAERLKGVDSTLKIQPAELGDSAMYLCASSRATTGPKLFFGSGTQLSVL.

The gene calls are TRBV9 and TRBJ2-6; possibly TRBD1 for D (6 bases). The V end lost 4 bases, the J end lost 0 bases, and 14 bases lay between the germline ends. Germline CDR1 reads SGDLS; CDR2 reads YYNGEE. The CDR3 consists of 17 residues. CDR3: CASSQQGEVSGANVLTF. CDR3 nucleotides: TGTGCCAGCAGCCAACAGGGTGAGGTCTCTGGGGCCAACGTCCTGACTTTC.

The genes are TRBV29-1 and TRBJ1-5; the D is unclear. The CDR3 runs 13 residues. CDR1 is SQVTM, CDR2 ANQGSEA, per germline. V lost 0 bases to trimming and J lost 10 bases, with 13 bases between them. The CDR3 reads CSVEDPGAGPQHF. The CDR3 nucleotides read TGCAGCGTTGAAGATCCGGGAGCGGGCCCCCAGCATTTT.

The rearrangement uses TRBV6-5 and TRBJ2-5, with TRBD2 matching 10 bases. Trimming cost V 4 bases and J 2 bases; bases outside gene matches: 7. Germline CDR1 reads MNHEY; CDR2 reads SVGAGI. This CDR3 comprises 16 residues. The CDR3 here is CASSLPSGGIQETQYF. CDR3 in DNA: TGTGCCAGCAGTTTGCCTAGCGGGGGAATTCAAGAGACCCAGTACTTC.

This clone was observed a single time. The V call is TRBV5-1, the J call TRBJ2-5; 9 nucleotides match TRBD2. In germline, CDR1 is SGHRS, CDR2 YFSETQ. CDR3 length equals 14 residues. Germline trimming cut 0 bases from V and 5 bases from J; bases unmatched to any gene: 2. CDR3 loop: CASSLETSGETQYF. The CDR3, as DNA: TGCGCCAGCAGCTTGGAAACTAGCGGGGAGACCCAGTACTTC.

The chain carries TRBV2 and TRBJ1-2, with 10 bases lining up with TRBD1. The V gene end was trimmed by 7 bases and the J gene end by 6 bases; junction bases not matched to a gene: 11. CDR1 SNHLY and CDR2 FYNNEI come from the germline V gene. The length of the CDR3 is 15 residues. The DNA for the CDR3 is TGTGCCAGCACAAGGGGACAGGGGTTGAATGATGGCTACACCTTC. Its translation is CASTRGQGLNDGYTF.

The genes are TRBV29-1 and TRBJ1-1; tentatively, D is TRBD1 (5 bases). Germline V gene sequence: CDR1 SQVTM, CDR2 ANQGSEA. Trimming stripped 4 bases from V and 1 base from J, with 10 bases between. The CDR3 has 13 residues. The CDR3 is CSVGEGPNTEAFF. CDR3 nucleotides: TGCAGCGTTGGTGAGGGGCCGAACACTGAAGCTTTCTTT. The full variable domain, completed using reference TRBV29-1 and TRBJ1-1, is SAVISQKPSRDICQRGTSLTIQCQVDSQVTMMFWYRQQPGQSLTLIATANQGSEATYESGFVIDKFPISRPNLTFSTLTVSNMSPEDSSIYLCSVGEGPNTEAFFGQGTRLTVV.

The gene calls are TRBV5-6 and TRBJ2-2; 15 bases are shared with TRBD2. The CDR3 has 16 amino acids. Germline-derived CDR1 and CDR2 are SGHDT and YYEEEE. The J segment lost 5 bases and the V segment lost 3 bases, leaving 2 bases of the junction unmatched. CDR3 loop: CASSSGLAGGTGELFF. The CDR3, as DNA: TGTGCCAGCAGCTCTGGACTAGCGGGGGGGACCGGGGAGCTGTTTTTT. Full variable domain (missing parts from reference TRBV5-6 and TRBJ2-2): DAGVTQSPTHLIKTRGQQVTLRCSPKSGHDTVSWYQQALGQGPQFIFQYYEEEERQRGNFPDRFSGHQFPNYSSELNVNALLLGDSALYLCASSSGLAGGTGELFFGEGSRLTVL.

The chain combines TRBV9 with TRBJ2-2, with D perhaps TRBD1 or TRBD2 (6 bases each). Germline values: CDR1 SGDLS, CDR2 YYNGEE. The CDR3 consists of 15 residues. V lost 0 bases to trimming and J lost 6 bases, with 12 bases between them. The chain's CDR3 is CASSVASGASGELFF. In DNA, the CDR3 is TGTGCCAGCAGCGTAGCCTCGGGGGCGTCCGGGGAGCTGTTTTTT.

The chain employs TRBV11-3 and TRBJ2-3, with D tentatively TRBD2 (5 bases). CDR1 is SGHNT, CDR2 YENEEA, per germline. Trimming cost V 1 base and J 3 bases, with 5 bases left between them. The CDR3 consists of 13 residues. CDR3 in amino acids: CASSLAGTDTQYF. CDR3 bases: TGTGCCAGCAGCTTAGCGGGGACAGATACGCAGTATTTT. The complete variable domain, with remaining parts taken from reference TRBV11-3 and TRBJ2-3, reads EAGVVQSPRYKIIEKKQPVAFWCNPISGHNTLYWYLQNLGQGPELLIRYENEEAVDDSQLPKDRFSAERLKGVDSTLKIQPAELGDSAVYLCASSLAGTDTQYFGPGTRLTVL.

V is TRBV7-9 and J is TRBJ1-5; maybe TRBD1 (6 bases). Deletions cut 7 bases from V and 7 bases from J, with 11 bases between. Germline lookup yields CDR1 SEHNR and CDR2 FQNEAQ (reference sequence). The CDR3 consists of 12 residues. DNA of the CDR3: TGTGCCAGCAATAGGGGGGAACAGCCCCAGCATTTT. This gives the protein CASNRGEQPQHF.

The rearrangement joins TRBV7-3 to TRBJ2-5; possible D gene TRBD1, 6 bases. CDR1 and CDR2 (germline): SGHTA, FQGTGA. CDR3 size: 15 residues. Trimming left V 4 bases short and J 1 base short, with 13 bases between. The CDR3 here is CASSYRGGSQETQYF. The CDR3 coding sequence is TGTGCCAGCAGCTATCGAGGGGGTAGCCAAGAGACCCAGTACTTC.

The V and J genes are TRBV5-1 and TRBJ1-5, with a weak D call TRBD1 (6 bases). Germline V lookup: CDR1 SGHRS, CDR2 YFSETQ. This CDR3 spans 14 amino acids. V was cut by 4 bases and J by 2 bases, with 10 bases left in between. The CDR3 protein is CASSPGAGNQPQHF. In DNA, the CDR3 is TGCGCCAGCAGCCCAGGGGCCGGCAATCAGCCCCAGCATTTT.

The chain combines TRBV18 with TRBJ2-2; D not certain. V lost 1 base and J lost 2, with 8 bases in between. CDR3 size: 15 residues. Germline values: CDR1 KGHSH, CDR2 LQKENI. CDR3 sequence (DNA): TGTGCCAGCTCACCACGAACAGCAAACACCGGGGAGCTGTTTTTT. Amino acids: CASSPRTANTGELFF.

The chain is built from TRBV6-4 and TRBJ1-1; a possible D gene is TRBD1 (6 bases). Deletions cut 6 bases from V and 0 bases from J, with 8 bases between. The CDR3 is 13 amino acids. Germline V gives CDR1 MRHNA, CDR2 SNTAGT. The CDR3 coding sequence is TGTGCCAGCAGGGACAGTTTGAACACTGAAGCTTTCTTT. It translates to CASRDSLNTEAFF.